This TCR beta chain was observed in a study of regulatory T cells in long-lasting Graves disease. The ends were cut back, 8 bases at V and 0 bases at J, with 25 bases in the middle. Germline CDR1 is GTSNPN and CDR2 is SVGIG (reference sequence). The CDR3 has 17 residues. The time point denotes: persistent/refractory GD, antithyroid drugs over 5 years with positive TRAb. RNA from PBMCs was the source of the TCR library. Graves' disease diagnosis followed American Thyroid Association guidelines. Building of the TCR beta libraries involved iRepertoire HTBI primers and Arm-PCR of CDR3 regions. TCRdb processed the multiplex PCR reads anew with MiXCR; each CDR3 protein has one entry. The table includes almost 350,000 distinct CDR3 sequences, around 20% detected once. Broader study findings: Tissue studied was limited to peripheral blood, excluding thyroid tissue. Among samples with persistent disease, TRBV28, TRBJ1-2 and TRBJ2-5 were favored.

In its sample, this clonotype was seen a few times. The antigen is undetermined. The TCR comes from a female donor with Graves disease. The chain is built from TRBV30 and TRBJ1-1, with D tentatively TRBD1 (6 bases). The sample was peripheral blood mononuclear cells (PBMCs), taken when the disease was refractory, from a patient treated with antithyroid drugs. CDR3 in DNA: TGTGCCGGCACTTCCCGGACAGCACGAAGCATGAACACTGAAGCTTTCTTT. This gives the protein CAGTSRTARSMNTEAFF.